Below are 21 T cell receptor beta chains sequenced from a single sample in a study of Graves' ophthalmopathy and Graves' hyperthyroidism. RNA transcripts yielded amplified TCR beta CDR3 regions. HTBI primers served in a first-round RT-PCR, which a second-round multiplex PCR followed. One entry per CDR3 protein results from TCRdb running MiXCR on the multiplex PCR reads. The table records roughly 400,000 distinct CDR3 sequences, roughly 15% of them present only once. The specimen was peripheral blood. The receptors come from an adult woman with stable Graves' hyperthyroidism.

This clonotype showed up many times. This chain uses TRBV28 with TRBJ2-7, with 9 bases fitting TRBD2. With V trimmed by 6 bases and J by 1 base, 10 bases remained unmatched. Germline loops: CDR1 MDHEN, CDR2 SYDVKM. The CDR3 extends over 16 amino acids. In DNA, the CDR3 is TGTGCCAGCAGGAATCTAGCGGGATTAGGGTCCTACGAGCAGTACTTC. It specifies CASRNLAGLGSYEQYF.

This clonotype was seen ten or more times. The CDR3 sequence is CASSPLAERYF. The CDR3 DNA is TGTGCCAGCAGCCCGTTGGCCGAAAGGTACTTC. This chain uses TRBV7-3 with TRBJ2-5; D is unresolved. The CDR3 length is 11 residues. The ends were cut back, 5 bases at V and 13 bases at J, with 14 bases in the middle. CDR1 and CDR2 from the germline V gene are SGHTA and FQGTGA.

This clonotype was seen a handful of times. The rearrangement links TRBV7-9 to TRBJ2-7; D is perhaps TRBD2 (5 bases). The CDR3 is 15 residues long. V was trimmed by 0 bases and J by 1 base, leaving 10 bases between them. The V gene's germline CDR1 is SEHNR and CDR2 FQNEAQ (reference sequence). This chain's CDR3 is CASSLAGRGSYEQYF. CDR3 in DNA: TGTGCCAGCAGCTTAGCGGGGAGAGGATCCTACGAGCAGTACTTC.

This clonotype was detected many times. V and J are TRBV6-2 or TRBV6-3 and TRBJ2-2, with 7 nucleotides matching TRBD1. This CDR3 is 13 amino acids long. Germline values: CDR1 MNHEY, CDR2 SVGEGT. The J segment lost 6 bases and the V segment lost 7 bases, leaving 5 bases of the junction unmatched. CDR3 sequence (DNA): TGTGCCAGCAACCACAGGGGCGCCGGGGAGCTGTTTTTT. Amino acid sequence: CASNHRGAGELFF.

Only a few counts were recorded for this clonotype. The chain recombines TRBV7-2 with TRBJ2-5; D ambiguous. Trimming removed 4 bases at V and 1 base at J, with 7 bases between. From germline, CDR1 is SGHTA and CDR2 FQGNSA. The CDR3 sequence is 13 residues long. The DNA of the CDR3 is TGTGCCAGCAGCTCCGATCCCCAAGAGACCCAGTACTTC. This translates into CASSSDPQETQYF. Full variable domain (remainder filled in from reference TRBV7-2 and TRBJ2-5): GAGVSQSPSNKVTEKGKDVELRCDPISGHTALYWYRQSLGQGLEFLIYFQGNSAPDKSGLPSDRFSAERTGGSVSTLTIQRTQQEDSAVYLCASSSDPQETQYFGPGTRLLVL.

CDR3 DNA sequence: TGTGCCAGCAGTCCCTGGGACAGGGCAGAGCAGTACTTC. It codes for CASSPWDRAEQYF. The rearrangement links TRBV28 to TRBJ2-7, with 9 bases fitting TRBD1. Germline V CDR1 and CDR2: MDHEN, SYDVKM. This CDR3 is 13 amino acids long. V lost 5 bases to trimming and J lost 7 bases; unmatched junction nucleotides: 6.

This clonotype came up a few times. The chain combines TRBV3-1 with TRBJ2-7, with 14 bases lining up with TRBD2. Losses at the gene ends were 5 bases for V and 7 bases for J; bases not matched to a gene: 4. CDR3 length equals 14 residues. Per the germline V gene, CDR1 is LGHDT and CDR2 is YNNKEL (reference sequence). The CDR3 sequence: CASSAGLAGVEQYF. CDR3 in DNA: TGTGCCAGCAGCGCGGGACTAGCGGGAGTAGAGCAGTACTTC.

There are many counts of this clonotype. The rearrangement joins TRBV9 to TRBJ1-1, with D perhaps TRBD1 (6 bases). Germline V gene lookup returns CDR1 SGDLS and CDR2 YYNGEE. Trimming pared 0 bases from V and 4 bases from J, leaving 10 bases between. The length of the CDR3 is 14 residues. This chain's CDR3 is CASSVAQGGTEAFF. CDR3 nucleotide sequence: TGTGCCAGCAGCGTAGCACAGGGTGGCACTGAAGCTTTCTTT.

J is TRBJ2-7 and V is TRBV3-1, with 9 bases that match TRBD1. Germline-derived CDR1 and CDR2 are LGHDT and YNNKEL (reference sequence). This CDR3 spans 13 amino acids. V dropped 4 bases and J dropped 7; count of bases not matched to a gene: 5. CDR3 sequence reads: CASSRDRVWEQYF. DNA for the CDR3: TGTGCCAGCAGCCGGGACAGGGTTTGGGAGCAGTACTTC.

There are many counts of this clonotype. V gene TRBV11-2 combines with J gene TRBJ1-6; D not certain. The CDR3 loop spans 14 amino acids. The germline V gene encodes CDR1 SGHAT and CDR2 FQNNGV. Trimming left V 0 bases short and J 13 bases short, with 13 bases between. The CDR3 spells CASSLDPMAGPLHF. CDR3 DNA sequence: TGTGCCAGCAGCTTAGATCCGATGGCGGGGCCCCTCCACTTT.

This clonotype showed up many times. CDR3 in DNA: TGTGCCAGCAGCGACCCCGGGACAGCCTCCTACGAGCAGTACTTC. Translating gives CASSDPGTASYEQYF. This chain uses TRBV11-2 with TRBJ2-7; 7 bases map to TRBD1. Trimming at V came to 5 bases and at J to 0 bases, leaving 7 bases not matched to a gene. This CDR3 spans 15 amino acids. The germline gives CDR1 SGHAT, CDR2 FQNNGV.

This clonotype appeared many times. This chain uses TRBV27 with TRBJ1-1, with D perhaps matching TRBD1 (5 bases). The germline V and J ends were trimmed by 3 bases and 8 bases, with 7 bases remaining between them. The V gene's germline CDR1 is MNHEY and CDR2 SMNVEV (reference sequence). This CDR3 spans 11 amino acids. The CDR3 protein is CASSFSGEAFF. CDR3 nucleotides: TGTGCCAGCAGTTTTTCAGGGGAAGCTTTCTTT.

This chain joins TRBV5-1 and TRBJ2-7, with 8 bases fitting TRBD2. Germline V CDR1 and CDR2: SGHRS, YFSETQ. CDR3 length equals 14 residues. With V trimmed by 8 bases and J by 5 bases, 12 bases remained unmatched. The CDR3 is CASALSGSSNEQYF. In DNA, the CDR3 is TGCGCCAGTGCTCTCAGCGGGAGTTCCAACGAGCAGTACTTC.

This clonotype occurred many times. CDR3 nucleotide sequence: TGTGCCAGCAGTGAGGGGGCCCCGGGAGATAATTCACCCCTCCACTTT. Its protein is CASSEGAPGDNSPLHF. The chain has TRBV25-1 and TRBJ1-6; TRBD1 is a possible D gene (6 bases). This CDR3 has 16 residues. Trimming took 3 bases from V and 5 from J, leaving 14 bases between them. Germline V gene data show CDR1 as MGHDK and CDR2 as SYGVNS. The whole variable domain, filled in from reference TRBV25-1 and TRBJ1-6, reads EADIYQTPRYLVIGTGKKITLECSQTMGHDKMYWYQQDPGMELHLIHYSYGVNSTEKGDLSSESTVSRIRTEHFPLTLESARPSHTSQYLCASSEGAPGDNSPLHFGNGTRLTVT.

V usage is TRBV6-2 or TRBV6-3 and J usage is TRBJ2-2; 10 nucleotides agree with TRBD2. The V and J ends lost 4 bases and 6 bases, in that order; junction bases with no gene match: 5. The CDR3 runs 15 residues. The germline V gene encodes CDR1 MNHEY and CDR2 SVGEGT. Written as DNA, the CDR3 is TGTGCCAGCAGTTTCTATAGCGGGAGGTCCGGGGAGCTGTTTTTT. Amino acid sequence: CASSFYSGRSGELFF.

This clonotype was detected ten times or more. The chain carries TRBV30 and TRBJ1-3; no reliable D call. Trimming took 0 bases from V and 0 from J, leaving 12 bases between them. The CDR3 sequence is 16 residues long. Germline V gene data show CDR1 as GTSNPN and CDR2 as SVGIG (reference sequence). This CDR3 is CAWSVRRTSSGNTIYF. As DNA, the CDR3 is TGTGCCTGGAGTGTACGCCGAACGAGCTCTGGAAACACCATATATTTT.

This clonotype was detected a few times. This chain links TRBV11-1 with TRBJ2-2, with 10 bases lining up with TRBD1. The CDR3 has 15 residues. With 5 bases clipped from V and 5 bases from J, the junction kept 5 bases outside the gene matches. Per the germline V gene, CDR1 is SGHAT and CDR2 is FQDESV (reference sequence). The CDR3 DNA is TGTGCCAGCAGCCCTCGACAGGGGGCAACCGGGGAGCTGTTTTTT. Translation: CASSPRQGATGELFF.

This clonotype was detected ten times or more. V and J are TRBV7-6 and TRBJ2-7; 7 bases align to TRBD2. Germline assignment: CDR1 SGHVS and CDR2 FNYEAQ. Losses at the gene ends were 5 bases for V and 0 bases for J; bases not matched to a gene: 10. This CDR3 has 16 amino acids. The CDR3 coding sequence is TGTGCCAGCAGCCAAGGCCCTGGCGGGAGCTCCTACGAGCAGTACTTC. Its protein product is CASSQGPGGSSYEQYF.

This clonotype was picked up many times. The CDR3 sequence: CANSSPRTDVYEQYF. CDR3 in DNA: TGTGCCAACAGCTCTCCACGGACGGACGTCTACGAGCAGTACTTC. The chain is built from TRBV6-1 and TRBJ2-7; D is unclear. Trimming pared 10 bases from V and 3 bases from J, leaving 22 bases between. This CDR3 is built from 15 residues. CDR1 MNHNS and CDR2 SASEGT come from the germline V gene.

CDR3 bases: TGTGCCAGCAGAGAAGGCACGTCGAACACCGGGGAGCTGTTTTTT. Amino acids: CASREGTSNTGELFF. The V gene is TRBV9, the J gene TRBJ2-2; D is unresolved. The germline CDR1 and CDR2 sequences are SGDLS and YYNGEE. V shed 5 bases and J shed 0 bases, with 11 bases lying between them. This CDR3 contains 15 residues.

This clonotype was picked up many times. The rearrangement links TRBV29-1 to TRBJ2-5; D gene uncertain. The CDR3 covers 12 residues. Looked up from germline, CDR1 is SQVTM and CDR2 is ANQGSEA. V lost 4 bases and J lost 5, with 11 bases in between. DNA of the CDR3: TGCAGCGTTGTAGGTTGGATGGAGACCCAGTACTTC. This gives the protein CSVVGWMETQYF.